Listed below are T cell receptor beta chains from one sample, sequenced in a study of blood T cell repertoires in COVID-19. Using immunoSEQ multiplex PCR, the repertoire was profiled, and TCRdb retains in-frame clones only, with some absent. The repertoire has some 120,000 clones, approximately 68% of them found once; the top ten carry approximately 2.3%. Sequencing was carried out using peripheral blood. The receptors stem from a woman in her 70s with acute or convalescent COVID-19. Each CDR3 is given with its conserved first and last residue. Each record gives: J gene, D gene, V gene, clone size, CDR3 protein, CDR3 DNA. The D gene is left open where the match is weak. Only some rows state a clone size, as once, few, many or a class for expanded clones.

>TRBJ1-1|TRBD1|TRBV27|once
CASSLRDSKSTEAFF
TGTGCCAGCAGTCTCCGGGACAGCAAAAGTACTGAAGCTTTCTTT
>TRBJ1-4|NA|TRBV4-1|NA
CASSQDRGDEKLFF
TGCGCCAGCAGCCAAGACAGGGGAGACGAAAAACTGTTTTTT
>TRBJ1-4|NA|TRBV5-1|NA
CASSPDGVSEKLFF
TGCGCCAGCAGTCCTGACGGGGTTAGTGAAAAACTGTTTTTT
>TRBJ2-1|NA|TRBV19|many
CASSQLDSIDEQFF
TGTGCCAGTAGTCAATTGGACAGTATCGATGAGCAGTTCTTC
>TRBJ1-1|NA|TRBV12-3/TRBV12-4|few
CASRDTSIAAFF
TGTGCCAGCAGAGATACATCGATTGCCGCTTTCTTT
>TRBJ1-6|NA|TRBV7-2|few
CASSLATANSPLHF
TGTGCCAGCAGCTTAGCCACAGCCAATTCACCCCTCCACTTT
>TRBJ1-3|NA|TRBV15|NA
CATSRGLSSGGNTIYF
TGTGCCACCAGCAGAGGCTTAAGCTCGGGGGGAAACACCATATATTTT
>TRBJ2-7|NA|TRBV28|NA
CASSFGLANYEQYF
TGTGCCAGCAGTTTCGGGCTAGCGAACTACGAGCAGTACTTC
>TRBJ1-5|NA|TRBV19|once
CASSDDTQGNQPQHF
TGTGCCAGTAGTGATGACACGCAGGGCAATCAGCCCCAGCATTTT
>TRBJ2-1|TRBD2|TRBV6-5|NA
CASSYSVLAGYNEQFF
TGTGCCAGCAGTTACTCCGTTCTAGCGGGCTACAATGAGCAGTTCTTC
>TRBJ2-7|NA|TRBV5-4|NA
CASSVDLTYEQYF
TGTGCCAGCAGCGTGGACCTAACCTACGAGCAGTACTTC
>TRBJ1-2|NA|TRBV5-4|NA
CASRGINYGYTF
TGTGCCAGCCGGGGAATTAACTATGGCTACACCTTC
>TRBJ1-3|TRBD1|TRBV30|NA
CASKDRERFAGNTIYF
TGTGCCAGTAAGGACAGGGAGAGGTTCGCTGGAAACACCATATATTTT
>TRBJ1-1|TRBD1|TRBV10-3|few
CAISPGQLNTEAFF
TGTGCCATCAGCCCGGGACAGTTGAACACTGAAGCTTTCTTT
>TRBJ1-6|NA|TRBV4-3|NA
CASSLQRSSYNSPLHF
TGCGCCAGCAGCCTCCAGCGAAGCTCCTATAATTCACCCCTCCACTTT
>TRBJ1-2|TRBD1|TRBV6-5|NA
CASGYGQGISGYTF
TGTGCCAGCGGATACGGACAGGGAATTAGTGGCTACACCTTC
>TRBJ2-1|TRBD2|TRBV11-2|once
CASRLQRGGWNEQFF
TGTGCCAGCAGGCTACAGCGGGGGGGCTGGAATGAGCAGTTCTTC
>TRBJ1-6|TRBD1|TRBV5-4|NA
CASSSGQGRRNNSPLHF
TGTGCCAGCAGCTCGGGACAGGGACGGCGAAATAATTCACCCCTCCACTTT
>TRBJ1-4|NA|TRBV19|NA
CASSMWEEDEKLFF
TGTGCCAGTAGTATGTGGGAGGAGGATGAAAAACTGTTTTTT
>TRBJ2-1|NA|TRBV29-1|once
CSGVTTSEQFF
TGCAGCGGAGTGACGACAAGCGAGCAGTTCTTC
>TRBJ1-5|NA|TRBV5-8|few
CASSLVTGYSNQPQHF
TGTGCCAGCAGCTTGGTGACAGGATATAGCAATCAGCCCCAGCATTTT
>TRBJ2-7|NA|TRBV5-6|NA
CASSQLSYEQYF
TGTGCCAGCAGTCAACTCTCCTACGAGCAGTACTTC
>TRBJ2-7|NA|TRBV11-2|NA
CASSLTEGWTYEQYF
TGTGCCAGCAGCCTCACCGAGGGTTGGACCTACGAGCAGTACTTC
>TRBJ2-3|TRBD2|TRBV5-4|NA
CASSLTSATDTQYF
TGTGCCAGCAGCCTTACTAGCGCGACAGATACGCAGTATTTT
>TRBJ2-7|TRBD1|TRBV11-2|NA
CASSLDRGRLGEQYF
TGTGCCAGCAGCTTAGACAGGGGGCGCTTAGGCGAGCAGTACTTC
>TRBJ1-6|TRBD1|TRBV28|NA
CASSLPGQGYSPLHF
TGTGCCAGCAGTTTACCCGGACAGGGATATTCACCCCTCCACTTT
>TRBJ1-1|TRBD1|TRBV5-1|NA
CASSWTGEAEAFF
TGCGCCAGCAGTTGGACAGGGGAAGCTGAAGCTTTCTTT
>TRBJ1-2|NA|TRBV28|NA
CASRPGHGTNYGYTF
TGTGCCAGCAGACCCGGACACGGTACTAACTATGGCTACACCTTC
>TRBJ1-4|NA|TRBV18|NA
CASSPMKPAREKLFF
TGTGCCAGCTCACCAATGAAGCCAGCCAGGGAAAAACTGTTTTTT
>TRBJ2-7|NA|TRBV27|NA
CASSLSWGVYEQYF
TGTGCCAGCAGTTTAAGTTGGGGGGTCTACGAGCAGTACTTC
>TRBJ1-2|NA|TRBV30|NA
CAWSSGGSVYGYTF
TGTGCCTGGAGTTCGGGGGGAAGTGTCTATGGCTACACCTTC
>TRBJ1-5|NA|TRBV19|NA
CASSTQGRSNQPQHF
TGTGCCAGTAGTACACAGGGTAGGAGCAATCAGCCCCAGCATTTT
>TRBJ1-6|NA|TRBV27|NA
CASTPGGLGNSPLHF
TGTGCCAGCACCCCCGGGGGGCTTGGGAATTCACCCCTCCACTTT
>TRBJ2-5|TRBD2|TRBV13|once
CASSLLAGSGQETQYF
TGTGCCAGCAGCCTTCTAGCGGGGTCCGGGCAAGAGACCCAGTACTTC
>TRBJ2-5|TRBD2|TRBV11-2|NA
CASRLAGGGTQYF
TGTGCCAGCCGGTTAGCGGGAGGCGGGACCCAGTACTTC
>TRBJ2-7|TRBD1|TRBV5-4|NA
CASSQDRGGYEQYF
TGTGCCAGCAGCCAGGACAGGGGGGGCTACGAGCAGTACTTC
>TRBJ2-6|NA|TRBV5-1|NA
CASSPGLAGGANVLTF
TGCGCCAGCAGCCCCGGTCTGGCCGGGGGGGCCAACGTCCTGACTTTC
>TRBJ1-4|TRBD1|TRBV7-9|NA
CASSPQGIREKLFF
TGTGCCAGCAGCCCACAGGGGATTCGGGAAAAACTGTTTTTT
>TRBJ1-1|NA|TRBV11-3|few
CASSLNTGNTEAFF
TGTGCCAGCAGCTTGAACACAGGGAACACTGAAGCTTTCTTT
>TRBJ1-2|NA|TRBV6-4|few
CARSRFREYGYTF
TGTGCCAGGAGTAGGTTCAGGGAATATGGCTACACCTTC
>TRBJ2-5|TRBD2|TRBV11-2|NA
CASSFGTPGGQETQYF
TGTGCCAGCAGCTTCGGGACACCGGGGGGGCAAGAGACCCAGTACTTC
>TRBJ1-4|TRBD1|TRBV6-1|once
CASSEQRAGGREKLFF
TGTGCCAGCAGTGAACAACGGGCAGGGGGCAGAGAAAAACTGTTTTTT
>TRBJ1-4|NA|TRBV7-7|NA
CASSLEAGDNEKLFF
TGTGCTAGCAGCTTAGAGGCAGGGGATAATGAAAAACTGTTTTTT
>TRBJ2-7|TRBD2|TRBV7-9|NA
CASSLPGNSGGLEQYF
TGTGCCAGCAGCTTACCGGGTAATAGCGGGGGGCTCGAGCAGTACTTC
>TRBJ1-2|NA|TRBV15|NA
CATSRDSNGGYTF
TGTGCCACCAGCAGAGACTCGAACGGGGGCTACACCTTC
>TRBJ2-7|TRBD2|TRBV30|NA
CAWRWREGPYEQYF
TGTGCCTGGAGGTGGCGGGAGGGCCCCTACGAGCAGTACTTC
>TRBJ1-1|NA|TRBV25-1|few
CASRNVGGEAFF
TGTGCCAGCAGAAACGTGGGGGGGGAAGCTTTCTTT
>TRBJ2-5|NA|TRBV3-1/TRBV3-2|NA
CASSQFRGQETQYF
TGTGCCAGCAGCCAATTTCGGGGGCAAGAGACCCAGTACTTC
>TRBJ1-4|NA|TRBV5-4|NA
CASSLGPNEKLFF
TGTGCCAGCAGCTTGGGGCCAAATGAAAAACTGTTTTTT
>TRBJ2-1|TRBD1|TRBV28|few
CASRRTGTGNDNEQFF
TGTGCCAGCAGGCGAACCGGGACAGGGAACGACAATGAGCAGTTCTTC
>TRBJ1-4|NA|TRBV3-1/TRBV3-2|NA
CASSQDPGEKLFF
TGTGCCAGCAGCCAAGATCCGGGGGAAAAACTGTTTTTT
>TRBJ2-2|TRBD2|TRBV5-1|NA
CASSGTSGGYTGELFF
TGCGCCAGCAGCGGCACTAGCGGGGGGTACACCGGGGAGCTGTTTTTT
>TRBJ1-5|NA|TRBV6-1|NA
CASSEEQPAISDQPQHF
TGTGCCAGCAGTGAAGAACAGCCGGCAATTAGCGATCAGCCCCAGCATTTT
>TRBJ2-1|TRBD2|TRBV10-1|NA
CASSESVGLAGNNEQFF
TGCGCCAGCAGTGAGTCTGTGGGACTAGCGGGAAACAATGAGCAGTTCTTC